This T cell receptor beta chain originates from a study of shared clonotypes between healthy human individuals. Genomic DNA from each subset was divided evenly over several immunoSEQ plates. Repertoires were generated with immunoSEQ multiplex PCR, while TCRdb's copy carries only in-frame clones and drops some. The table has a few million clones, just over 90% seen once. CDR3 length: 15 residues. Looked up from germline, CDR1 is SGHDT and CDR2 is YYEEEE. The V end was cut by 4 bases, the J end by 6 bases, with 18 bases between. The chain carries TRBV5-6 and TRBJ2-3; D gene uncertain. The specimen sequenced was naive CD4+ T cells sorted from blood. Stated subset: CD45RA+ positively selected. The clonotype comes from a man aged 18 to 35 in good health. The CDR3 DNA sequence: TGTGCCAGCAGCGCCGAAACACACCTTGCGGATACGCAGTATTTT. Protein product: CASSAETHLADTQYF.